Each of the 6 T cell receptor beta chains below was sequenced from the same sample in a study of CD8 T cells in ankylosing spondylitis. Using its own MiXCR run on the 5' RACE reads, TCRdb lists one record per CDR3 protein. Here the sample spans roughly 30,000 distinct CDR3 sequences, around 5% being singletons. Sequenced input: blood, either unsorted or a sorted T cell fraction (not recorded which). All receptors derive from a female donor with ankylosing spondylitis or in good health (not recorded which).

This clonotype is labeled medium-sized. The chain employs TRBV9 and TRBJ1-1; TRBD1 is a possible D gene (6 bases). V shed 3 bases and J shed 1 base, with 7 bases lying between them. The CDR3 runs 13 residues. Germline V gene lookup returns CDR1 SGDLS and CDR2 YYNGEE. CDR3 DNA sequence: TGTGCCAGCAGCGAGGGACAGAACACTGAAGCTTTCTTT. Translation gives CASSEGQNTEAFF.

The table lists this clonotype with many counts. The genes are TRBV9 and TRBJ2-7, with D hard to call. Trimming left V 0 bases short and J 4 bases short, with 11 bases between. The CDR3 totals 14 residues. Germline V lookup: CDR1 SGDLS, CDR2 YYNGEE. CDR3 region: CASSVALEGYEQYF. The CDR3 coding sequence is TGTGCCAGCAGCGTAGCTCTAGAAGGGTACGAGCAGTACTTC.

This clonotype was seen repeatedly, ten times or more. The rearrangement uses TRBV9 and TRBJ2-1; D is uncertain. Trimming removed 4 bases from V and 0 bases from J, with 11 bases in between. The CDR3 spans 15 residues. Germline V gives CDR1 SGDLS, CDR2 YYNGEE. CDR3 loop: CASSPTTSSYNEQFF. CDR3 DNA sequence: TGTGCCAGCAGCCCCACGACCAGCTCCTACAATGAGCAGTTCTTC.

In this sample, this clonotype turned up many times. The CDR3 bases are TGTGCCAGCAGCGTAGCTCCCCTCAGCACAGATACGCAGTATTTT. Its protein is CASSVAPLSTDTQYF. This sequence joins TRBV9 and TRBJ2-3; D is undetermined. This CDR3 has 15 residues. The V gene lost 0 bases and the J gene lost 0 bases, with 8 bases spanning the gap. Germline-derived CDR1 and CDR2 are SGDLS and YYNGEE.

In its sample, this clonotype was seen many times. The rearrangement joins TRBV9 to TRBJ2-5; 7 bases align to TRBD2. This CDR3 spans 16 amino acids. Germline CDR1 and CDR2: SGDLS and YYNGEE. V was clipped by 0 bases and J by 5 bases; unmatched bases: 10. The CDR3 DNA follows: TGTGCCAGCAGCGTAGCCTGGGGCGGGAGTACGGAGACCCAGTACTTC. It yields the protein CASSVAWGGSTETQYF. Full variable domain (outside the CDR3, taken from reference TRBV9 and TRBJ2-5): DSGVTQTPKHLITATGQRVTLRCSPRSGDLSVYWYQQSLDQGLQFLIQYYNGEERAKGNILERFSAQQFPDLHSELNLSSLELGDSALYFCASSVAWGGSTETQYFGPGTRLLVL.

This clonotype was counted at least ten times. The genes are TRBV9 and TRBJ2-7; a possible D gene is TRBD1 (6 bases). Germline CDR1 reads SGDLS; CDR2 reads YYNGEE. There are 15 residues in the CDR3. Trimming removed 0 bases at V and 2 bases at J, with 12 bases between. In DNA, the CDR3 is TGTGCCAGCAGCGTAGGGCCCCAGGGGACCTACGAGCAGTACTTC. It yields the protein CASSVGPQGTYEQYF.